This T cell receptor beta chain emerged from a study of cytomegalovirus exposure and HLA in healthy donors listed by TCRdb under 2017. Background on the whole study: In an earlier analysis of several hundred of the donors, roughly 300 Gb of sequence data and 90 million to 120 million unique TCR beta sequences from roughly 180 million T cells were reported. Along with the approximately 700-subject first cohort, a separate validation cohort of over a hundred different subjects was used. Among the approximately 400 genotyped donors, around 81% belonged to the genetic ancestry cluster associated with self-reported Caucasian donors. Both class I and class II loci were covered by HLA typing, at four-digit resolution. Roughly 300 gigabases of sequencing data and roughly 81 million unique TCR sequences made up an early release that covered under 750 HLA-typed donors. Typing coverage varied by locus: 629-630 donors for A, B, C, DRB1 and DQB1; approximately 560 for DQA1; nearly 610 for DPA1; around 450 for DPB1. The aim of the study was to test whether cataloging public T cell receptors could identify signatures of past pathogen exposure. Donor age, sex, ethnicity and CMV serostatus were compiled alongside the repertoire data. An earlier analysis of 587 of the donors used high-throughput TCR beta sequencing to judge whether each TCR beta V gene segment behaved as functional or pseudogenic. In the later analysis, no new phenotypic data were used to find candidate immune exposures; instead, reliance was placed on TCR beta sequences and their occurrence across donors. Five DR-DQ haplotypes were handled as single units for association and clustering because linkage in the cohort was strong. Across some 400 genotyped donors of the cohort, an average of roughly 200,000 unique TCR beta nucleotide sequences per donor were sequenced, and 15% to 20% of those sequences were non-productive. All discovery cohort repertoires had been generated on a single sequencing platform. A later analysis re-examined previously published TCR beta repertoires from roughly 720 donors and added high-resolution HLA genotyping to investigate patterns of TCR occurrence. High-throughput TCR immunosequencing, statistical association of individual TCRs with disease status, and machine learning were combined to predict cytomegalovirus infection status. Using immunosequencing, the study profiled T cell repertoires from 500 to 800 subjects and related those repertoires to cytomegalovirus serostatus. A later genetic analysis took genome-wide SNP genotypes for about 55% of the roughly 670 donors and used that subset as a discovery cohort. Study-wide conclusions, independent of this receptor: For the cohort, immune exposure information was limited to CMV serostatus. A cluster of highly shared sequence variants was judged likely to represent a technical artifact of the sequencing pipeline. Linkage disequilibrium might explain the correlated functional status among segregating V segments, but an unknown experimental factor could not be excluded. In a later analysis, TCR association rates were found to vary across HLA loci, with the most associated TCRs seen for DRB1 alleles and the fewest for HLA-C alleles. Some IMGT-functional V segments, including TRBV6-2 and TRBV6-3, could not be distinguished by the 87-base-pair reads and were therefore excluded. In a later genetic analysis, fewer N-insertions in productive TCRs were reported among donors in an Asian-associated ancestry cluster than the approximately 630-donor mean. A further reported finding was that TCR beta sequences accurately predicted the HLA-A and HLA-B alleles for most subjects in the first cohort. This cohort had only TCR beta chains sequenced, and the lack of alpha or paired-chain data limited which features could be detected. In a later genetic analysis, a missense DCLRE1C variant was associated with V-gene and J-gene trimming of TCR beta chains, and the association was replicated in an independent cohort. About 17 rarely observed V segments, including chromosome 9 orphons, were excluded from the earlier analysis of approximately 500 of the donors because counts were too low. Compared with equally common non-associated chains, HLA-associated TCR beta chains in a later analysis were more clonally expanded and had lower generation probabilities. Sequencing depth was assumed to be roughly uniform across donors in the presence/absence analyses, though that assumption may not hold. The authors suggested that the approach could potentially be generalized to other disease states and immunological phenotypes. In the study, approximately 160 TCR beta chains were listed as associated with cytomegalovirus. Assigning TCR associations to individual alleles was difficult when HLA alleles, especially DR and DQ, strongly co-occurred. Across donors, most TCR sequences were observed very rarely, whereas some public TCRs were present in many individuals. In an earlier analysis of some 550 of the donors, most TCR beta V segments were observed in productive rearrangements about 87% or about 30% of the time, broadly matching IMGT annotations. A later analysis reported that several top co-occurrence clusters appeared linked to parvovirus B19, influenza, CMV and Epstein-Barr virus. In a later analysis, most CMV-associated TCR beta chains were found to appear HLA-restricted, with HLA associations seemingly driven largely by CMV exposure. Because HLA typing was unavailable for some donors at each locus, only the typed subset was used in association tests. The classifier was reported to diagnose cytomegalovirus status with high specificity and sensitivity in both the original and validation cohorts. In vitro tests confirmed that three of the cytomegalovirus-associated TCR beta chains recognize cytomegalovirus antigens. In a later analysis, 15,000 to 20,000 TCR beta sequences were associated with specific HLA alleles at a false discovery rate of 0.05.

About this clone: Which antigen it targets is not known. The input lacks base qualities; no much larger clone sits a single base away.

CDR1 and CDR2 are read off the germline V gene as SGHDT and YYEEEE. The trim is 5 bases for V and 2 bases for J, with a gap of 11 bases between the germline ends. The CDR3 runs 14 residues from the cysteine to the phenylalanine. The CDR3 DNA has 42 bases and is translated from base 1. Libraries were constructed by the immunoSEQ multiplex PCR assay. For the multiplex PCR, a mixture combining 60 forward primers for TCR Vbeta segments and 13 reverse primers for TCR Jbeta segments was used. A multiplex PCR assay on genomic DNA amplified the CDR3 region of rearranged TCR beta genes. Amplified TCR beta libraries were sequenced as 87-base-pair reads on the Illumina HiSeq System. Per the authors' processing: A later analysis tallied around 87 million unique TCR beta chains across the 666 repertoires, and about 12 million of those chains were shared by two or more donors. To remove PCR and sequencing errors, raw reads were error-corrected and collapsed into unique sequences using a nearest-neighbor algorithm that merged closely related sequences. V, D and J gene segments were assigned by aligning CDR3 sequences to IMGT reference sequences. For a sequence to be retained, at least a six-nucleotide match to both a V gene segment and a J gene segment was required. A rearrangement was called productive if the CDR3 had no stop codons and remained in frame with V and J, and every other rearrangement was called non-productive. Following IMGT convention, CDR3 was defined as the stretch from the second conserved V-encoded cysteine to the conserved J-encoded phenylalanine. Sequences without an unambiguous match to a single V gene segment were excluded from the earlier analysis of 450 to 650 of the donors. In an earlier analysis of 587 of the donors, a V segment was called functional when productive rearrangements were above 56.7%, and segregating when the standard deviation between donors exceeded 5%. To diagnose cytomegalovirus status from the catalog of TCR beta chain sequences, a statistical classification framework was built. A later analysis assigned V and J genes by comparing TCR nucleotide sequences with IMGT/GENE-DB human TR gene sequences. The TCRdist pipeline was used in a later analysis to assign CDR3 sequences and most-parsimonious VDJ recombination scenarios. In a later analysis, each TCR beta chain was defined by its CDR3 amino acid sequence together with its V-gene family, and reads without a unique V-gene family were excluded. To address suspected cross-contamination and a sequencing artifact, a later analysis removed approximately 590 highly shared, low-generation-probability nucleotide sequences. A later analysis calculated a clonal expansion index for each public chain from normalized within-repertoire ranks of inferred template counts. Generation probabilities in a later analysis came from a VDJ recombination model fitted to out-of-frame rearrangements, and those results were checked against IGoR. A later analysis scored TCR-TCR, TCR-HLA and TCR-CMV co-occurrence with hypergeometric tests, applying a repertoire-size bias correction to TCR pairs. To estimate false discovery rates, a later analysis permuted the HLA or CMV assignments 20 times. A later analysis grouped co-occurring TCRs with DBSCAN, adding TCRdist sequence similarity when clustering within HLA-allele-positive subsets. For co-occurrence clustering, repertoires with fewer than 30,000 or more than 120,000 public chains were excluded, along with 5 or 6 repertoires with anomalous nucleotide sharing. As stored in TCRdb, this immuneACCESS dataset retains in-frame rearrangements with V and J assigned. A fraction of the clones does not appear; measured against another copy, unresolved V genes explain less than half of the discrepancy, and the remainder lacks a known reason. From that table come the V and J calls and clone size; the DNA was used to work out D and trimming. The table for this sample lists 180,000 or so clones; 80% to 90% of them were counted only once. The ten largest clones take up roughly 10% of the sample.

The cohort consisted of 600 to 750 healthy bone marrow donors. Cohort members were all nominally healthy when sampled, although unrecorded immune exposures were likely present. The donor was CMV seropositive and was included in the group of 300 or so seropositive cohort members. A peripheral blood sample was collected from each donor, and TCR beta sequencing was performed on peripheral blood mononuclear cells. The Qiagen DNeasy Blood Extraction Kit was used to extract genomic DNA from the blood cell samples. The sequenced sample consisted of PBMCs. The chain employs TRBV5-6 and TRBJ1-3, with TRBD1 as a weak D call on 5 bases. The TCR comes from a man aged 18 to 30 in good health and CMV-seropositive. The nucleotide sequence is TGTGCCAGCAGTTCCGGGGGGACTGGAAACACCATATATTTT. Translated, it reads CASSSGGTGNTIYF.